This T cell receptor beta chain stems from a study of blood T cell repertoires in COVID-19. Looking at the study overall: The analysed material was cDNA or gDNA that came from T cells, B-cell-depleted T cells, or PBMCs.

Using immunoSEQ multiplex PCR, the repertoire was profiled, and TCRdb retains in-frame clones only, with some absent. Of approximately 290,000 clones in the sample, around nine tenths were seen once. The CDR3 is 15 amino acids. Germline V gives CDR1 MDHEN, CDR2 SYDVKM. V lost 1 base, J lost 3 bases, and 3 bases stayed unmatched. This clone was picked up one time. Enrollees, about 18 to 89 years old, lived in 24 US areas. Two consecutive negative NP/OP PCR tests, clearance, or resolved symptoms defined Cohort 3 recovery. This TCR derives from a woman in her 30s who had recovered from COVID-19. Sequencing was carried out using PBMCs or T cells enriched from blood (not recorded which). The V and J genes are TRBV28 and TRBJ1-2; 9 bases are a match to TRBD1. The CDR3 DNA reads as TGTGCCAGCAGTTTATCTGGGGACAGGGACTATGGCTACACCTTC. It encodes CASSLSGDRDYGYTF.